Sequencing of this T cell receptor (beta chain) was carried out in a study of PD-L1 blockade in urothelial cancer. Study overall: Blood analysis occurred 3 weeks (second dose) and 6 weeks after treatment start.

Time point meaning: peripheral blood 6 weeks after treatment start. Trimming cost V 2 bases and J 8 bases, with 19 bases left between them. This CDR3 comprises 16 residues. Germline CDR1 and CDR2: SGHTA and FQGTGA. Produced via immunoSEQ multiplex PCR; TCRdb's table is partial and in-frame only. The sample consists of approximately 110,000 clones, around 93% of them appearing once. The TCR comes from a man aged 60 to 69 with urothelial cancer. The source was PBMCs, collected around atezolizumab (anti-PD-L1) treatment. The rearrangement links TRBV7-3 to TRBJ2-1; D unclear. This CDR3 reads CASSLSLDPLVDEQFF. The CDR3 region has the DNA TGTGCCAGCAGCTTATCGCTAGACCCCCTCGTGGATGAGCAGTTCTTC.